Following are 10 T cell receptor beta chains from one sample sequenced in a study of T-cell reconstitution after alpha-beta-depleted transplantation in children (dated by TCRdb to 2016 to 2018). The intended sense of this specimen's treatment or condition label: allogeneic hematopoietic cell transplantation with graft depleted of TCRalphabeta T cells and CD19 B cells. The receptor library was made with PCR. TCRdb shows the sequencer as Illumina HiSeq 2500. To normalize quantification of the TCRbeta repertoire, the TCR libraries were built with molecular barcoding that relied on unique molecular identifiers. The public reads were run again by TCRdb, first through fastp at Q25 and then through MiXCR, and only productive beta chains were kept. CDR3 protein sequences are deduplicated, and each keeps its most common genes and DNA. The sample table holds some 130,000 distinct CDR3 sequences, of which roughly 10% were seen once. The ten largest clones add up to about 24% of the sample.

The sample here was PBMCs, mostly from graft donor cells, taken 180 days after TCRalphabeta/CD19-depleted stem cell transplant. Receptors originate from a girl less than two years old who had a stem cell transplant for combined immunodeficiency, so the T cells may come from the graft donor.

The gene calls are TRBV9 and TRBJ1-2; D is undetermined. The V end lost 4 bases, the J end lost 5 bases, and 21 bases lay between the germline ends. Germline-derived CDR1 and CDR2 are SGDLS and YYNGEE. The length of the CDR3 is 16 residues. DNA for the CDR3: TGTGCCAGCAGCTCCCTTGGGGAGGCGTCGTCTTATGGCTACACCTTC. Its translation: CASSSLGEASSYGYTF.

The V gene is TRBV3-1, the J gene TRBJ1-4; tentatively, D is TRBD1 (5 bases). The CDR3 has 16 residues. Germline V gene data show CDR1 as LGHDT and CDR2 as YNNKEL (reference sequence). Trimming shortened V by 0 bases and J by 7 bases, and 15 bases separated the two germline ends. In nucleotides, the CDR3 is TGTGCCAGCAGCCAAGATAGGCAGGGCGGTCTTGAAAAACTGTTTTTT. Translated, it gives CASSQDRQGGLEKLFF.

This clonotype was counted many times. The chain links TRBV12-3 or TRBV12-4 to TRBJ2-7; D gene unclear. The CDR3 consists of 13 residues. The V and J ends lost 2 bases and 3 bases respectively, with 8 bases between them. CDR3 bases: TGTGCCAGCAGTTTAAGGGCTAGCTACGAGCAGTACTTC. Its protein is CASSLRASYEQYF.

Concerning this clonotype itself: The junction departs from germline at one end; a sequencing error may be responsible. The rearrangement joins TRBV29-1 to TRBJ2-4, with unresolved D. Germline values: CDR1 SQVTM, CDR2 ANQGSEA. The CDR3 has 14 residues. The CDR3 region has the DNA TGCAGCGTTAAGGCGTACGGAGCCAAAAACAGTCAGTACTTC. This sequence encodes CSVKAYGAKNSQYF.

This clonotype occurred a few times. This chain uses TRBV20-1 with TRBJ2-1; tentatively, D is TRBD1 (6 bases). The germline V and J ends were trimmed by 3 bases and 4 bases, with 13 bases remaining between them. CDR1 is DFQATT and CDR2 is SNEGSKA in the germline V gene (reference sequence). CDR3 length: 14 amino acids. DNA for the CDR3: TGCAGTGCTAGGGGCAGGGGCCCTTACAATGAGCAGTTCTTC. Translation gives CSARGRGPYNEQFF.

There are a few counts of this clonotype. The gene calls are TRBV9 and TRBJ1-2; 9 nucleotides align to TRBD1. The J segment lost 3 bases and the V segment lost 4 bases, leaving 7 bases of the junction unmatched. Germline CDR1 SGDLS, CDR2 YYNGEE. The CDR3 sequence is 15 residues long. The CDR3 loop reads CASSPGDRDYYGYTF. The CDR3 coding sequence is TGTGCCAGCAGCCCGGGGGACAGGGACTACTATGGCTACACCTTC.

The chain recombines TRBV20-1 with TRBJ1-2, with D unresolved. This CDR3 contains 12 residues. V was shortened by 1 base and J by 5 bases, with 8 bases between the two germline ends. Germline assignment: CDR1 DFQATT and CDR2 SNEGSKA (reference sequence). CDR3 nucleotides: TGCAGTGCTAGAGCTTTTTCATATGGCTACACCTTC. Its protein is CSARAFSYGYTF.

V and J are TRBV2 and TRBJ1-5; 8 bases match TRBD1. V trimming: 3 bases; J trimming: 6 bases; junction bases outside the gene matches: 4. The CDR3 totals 14 residues. CDR1 and CDR2 from the germline V gene are SNHLY and FYNNEI. CDR3 loop: CASSDRGPPQPQHF. CDR3 sequence (DNA): TGTGCCAGCAGTGACAGGGGGCCTCCTCAGCCCCAGCATTTT.

The chain links TRBV12-3 or TRBV12-4 to TRBJ1-2, with unresolved D. The CDR3 is 14 residues long. Trimming left V 6 bases short and J 8 bases short, with 19 bases between. The CDR3 spells CASSPKRFRWGYTF. Here the CDR3 DNA reads TGTGCCAGCAGCCCCAAAAGGTTCCGGTGGGGCTACACCTTC.

V gene TRBV28 combines with J gene TRBJ1-6; D perhaps matches TRBD1 (6 bases). Trimming removed 6 bases from V and 14 bases from J, with 29 bases in between. The CDR3 is made up of 17 amino acids. CDR1 MDHEN and CDR2 SYDVKM come from the germline V gene. In DNA, the CDR3 is TGTGCCAGCAGCTCCCATTGGGGGGGCCCTCCGGGGTTAACCCTCCACTTT. This sequence encodes CASSSHWGGPPGLTLHF.